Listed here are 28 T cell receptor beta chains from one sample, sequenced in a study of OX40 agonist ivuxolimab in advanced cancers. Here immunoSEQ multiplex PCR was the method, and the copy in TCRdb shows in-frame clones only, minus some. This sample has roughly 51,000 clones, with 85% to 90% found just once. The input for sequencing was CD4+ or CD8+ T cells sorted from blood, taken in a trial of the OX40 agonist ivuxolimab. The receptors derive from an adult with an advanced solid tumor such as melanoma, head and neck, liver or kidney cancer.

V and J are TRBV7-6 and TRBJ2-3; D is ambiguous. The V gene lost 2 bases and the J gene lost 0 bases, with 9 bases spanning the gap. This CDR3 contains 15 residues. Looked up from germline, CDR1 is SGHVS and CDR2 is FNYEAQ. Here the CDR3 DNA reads TGTGCCAGCAGCTTACAGGCCTCTAGCACAGATACGCAGTATTTT. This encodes CASSLQASSTDTQYF. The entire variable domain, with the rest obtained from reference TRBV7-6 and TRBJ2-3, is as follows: GAGVSQSPRYKVTKRGQDVALRCDPISGHVSLYWYRQALGQGPEFLTYFNYEAQQDKSGLPNDRFSAERPEGSISTLTIQRTEQRDSAMYRCASSLQASSTDTQYFGPGTRLTVL.

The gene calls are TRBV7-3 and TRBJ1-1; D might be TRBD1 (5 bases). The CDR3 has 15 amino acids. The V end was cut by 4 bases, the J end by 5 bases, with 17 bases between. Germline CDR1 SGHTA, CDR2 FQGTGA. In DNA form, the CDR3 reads TGTGCCAGCAGCTCCCGTGGAGGGGAGATAACTGAAGCTTTCTTT. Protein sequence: CASSSRGGEITEAFF.

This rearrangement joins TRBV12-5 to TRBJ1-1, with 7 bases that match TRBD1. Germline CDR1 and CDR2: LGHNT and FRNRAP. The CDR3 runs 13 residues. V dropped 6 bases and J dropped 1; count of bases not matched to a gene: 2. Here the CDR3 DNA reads TGTGCTAGTGGGAGACAGGGGAACACTGAAGCTTTCTTT. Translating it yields CASGRQGNTEAFF. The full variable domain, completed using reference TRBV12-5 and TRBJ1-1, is DARVTQTPRHKVTEMGQEVTMRCQPILGHNTVFWYRQTMMQGLELLAYFRNRAPLDDSGMPKDRFSAEMPDATLATLKIQPSEPRDSAVYFCASGRQGNTEAFFGQGTRLTVV.

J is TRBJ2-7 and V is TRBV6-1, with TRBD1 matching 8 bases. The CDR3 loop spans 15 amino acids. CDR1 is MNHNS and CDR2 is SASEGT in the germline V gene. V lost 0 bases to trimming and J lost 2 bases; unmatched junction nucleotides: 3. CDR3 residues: CASSEAGTGAYEQYF. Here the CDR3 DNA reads TGTGCCAGCAGTGAAGCCGGGACAGGAGCCTACGAGCAGTACTTC.

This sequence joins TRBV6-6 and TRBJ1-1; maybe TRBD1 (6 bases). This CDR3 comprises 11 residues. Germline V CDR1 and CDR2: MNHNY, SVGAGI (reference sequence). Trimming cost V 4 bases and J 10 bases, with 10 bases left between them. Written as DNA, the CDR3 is TGTGCCAGCAGTTGGACAGTAGCAGCTTTCTTT. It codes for CASSWTVAAFF.

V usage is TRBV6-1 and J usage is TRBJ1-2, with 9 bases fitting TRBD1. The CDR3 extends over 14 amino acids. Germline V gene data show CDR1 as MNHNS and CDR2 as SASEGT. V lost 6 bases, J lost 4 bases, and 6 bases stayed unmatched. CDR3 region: CASRGTGPTYGYTF. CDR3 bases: TGTGCCAGCAGGGGGACAGGGCCGACCTATGGCTACACCTTC.

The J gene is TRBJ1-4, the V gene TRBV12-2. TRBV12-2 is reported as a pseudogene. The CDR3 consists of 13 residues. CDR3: CASRLVEEQDRFF. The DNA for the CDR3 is TGTGCAAGTCGCTTAGTGGAGGAACAGGACCGATTTTTT.

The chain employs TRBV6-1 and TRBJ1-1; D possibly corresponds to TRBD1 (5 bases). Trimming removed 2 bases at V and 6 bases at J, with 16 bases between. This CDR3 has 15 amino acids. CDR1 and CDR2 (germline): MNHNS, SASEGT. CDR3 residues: CASSERFPGLAEAFF. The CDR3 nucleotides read TGTGCCAGCAGTGAACGGTTCCCGGGGCTGGCTGAAGCTTTCTTT.

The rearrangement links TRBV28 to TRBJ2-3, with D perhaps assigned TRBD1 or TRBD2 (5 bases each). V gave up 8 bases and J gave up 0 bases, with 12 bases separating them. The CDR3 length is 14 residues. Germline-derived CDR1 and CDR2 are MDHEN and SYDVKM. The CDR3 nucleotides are TGTGCCAGCCTAGGGACCTATAGCACAGATACGCAGTATTTT. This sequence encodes CASLGTYSTDTQYF.

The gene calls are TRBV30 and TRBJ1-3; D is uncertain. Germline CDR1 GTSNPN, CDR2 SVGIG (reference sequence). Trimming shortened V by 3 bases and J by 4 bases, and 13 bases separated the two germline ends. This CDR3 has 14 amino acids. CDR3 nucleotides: TGTGCCTGGAGACCAGGCCCGGGAGGAAACACCATATATTTT. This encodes CAWRPGPGGNTIYF.

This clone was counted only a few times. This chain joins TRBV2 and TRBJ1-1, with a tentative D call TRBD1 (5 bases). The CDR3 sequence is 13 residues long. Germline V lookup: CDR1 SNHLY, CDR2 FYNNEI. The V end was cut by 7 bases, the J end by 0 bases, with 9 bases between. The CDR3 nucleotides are TGTGCCAGCATCGACAGACTGAACACTGAAGCTTTCTTT. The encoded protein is CASIDRLNTEAFF. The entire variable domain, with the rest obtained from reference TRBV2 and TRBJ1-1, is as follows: EPEVTQTPSHQVTQMGQEVILRCVPISNHLYFYWYRQILGQKVEFLVSFYNNEISEKSEIFDDQFSVERPDGSNFTLKIRSTKLEDSAMYFCASIDRLNTEAFFGQGTRLTVV.

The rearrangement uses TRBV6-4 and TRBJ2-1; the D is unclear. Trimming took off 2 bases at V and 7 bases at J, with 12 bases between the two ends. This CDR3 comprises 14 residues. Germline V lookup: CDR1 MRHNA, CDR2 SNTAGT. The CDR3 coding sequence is TGTGCCAGCAGTGACCCGCGGTATGGGAATGAGCAGTTCTTC. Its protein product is CASSDPRYGNEQFF.

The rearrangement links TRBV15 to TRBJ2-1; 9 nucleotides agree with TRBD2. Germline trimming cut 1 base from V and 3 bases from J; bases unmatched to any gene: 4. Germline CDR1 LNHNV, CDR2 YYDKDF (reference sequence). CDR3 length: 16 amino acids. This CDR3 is CATSRGNSGSYNEQFF. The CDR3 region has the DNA TGTGCCACCAGCAGAGGTAATAGCGGGAGCTACAATGAGCAGTTCTTC.

The chain's CDR3 is CATRPRGLTDTQYF. Written as DNA, the CDR3 is TGTGCCACCCGCCCCCGGGGGCTAACAGATACGCAGTATTTT. The chain links TRBV2 to TRBJ2-3; either TRBD1 or TRBD2 may supply D (6 bases each). V was shortened by 10 bases and J by 3 bases, with 17 bases between the two germline ends. Germline loops: CDR1 SNHLY, CDR2 FYNNEI. The CDR3 is made up of 14 amino acids.

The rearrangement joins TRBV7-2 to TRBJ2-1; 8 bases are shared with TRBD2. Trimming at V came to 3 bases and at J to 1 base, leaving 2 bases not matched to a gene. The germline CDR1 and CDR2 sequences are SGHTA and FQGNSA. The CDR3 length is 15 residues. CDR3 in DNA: TGTGCCAGCAGCTTTAGCGGGACTTCCTACAATGAGCAGTTCTTC. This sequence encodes CASSFSGTSYNEQFF.

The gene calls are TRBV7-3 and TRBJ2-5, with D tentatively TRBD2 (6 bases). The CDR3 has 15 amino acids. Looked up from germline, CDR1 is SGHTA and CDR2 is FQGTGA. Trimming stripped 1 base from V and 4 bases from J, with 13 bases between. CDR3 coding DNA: TGTGCCAGCAGCTTAAACGGAGGGGATATAGAGACCCAGTACTTC. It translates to CASSLNGGDIETQYF.

CDR3 residues: CASSEGWGEQFF. The CDR3 nucleotides read TGTGCCAGCAGCGAGGGGTGGGGTGAGCAGTTCTTC. The rearrangement links TRBV7-3 to TRBJ2-1; D assignment may be TRBD1 or TRBD2 (5 bases each). The germline gives CDR1 SGHTA, CDR2 FQGTGA. V was pared by 5 bases and J by 9 bases, with 11 bases between. CDR3 length: 12 residues.

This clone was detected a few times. The CDR3 bases are TGTGCCAGCTCACCACCGACGAGTAATTCACCCCTCCACTTT. Translation: CASSPPTSNSPLHF. The chain joins TRBV18 to TRBJ1-6, with D unresolved. CDR3 length equals 14 residues. The V end lost 0 bases, the J end lost 6 bases, and 6 bases lay between the germline ends. Germline V lookup: CDR1 KGHSH, CDR2 LQKENI. Variable domain in full (rest from reference TRBV18 and TRBJ1-6): NAGVMQNPRHLVRRRGQEARLRCSPMKGHSHVYWYRQLPEEGLKFMVYLQKENIIDESGMPKERFSAEFPKEGPSILRIQQVVRGDSAAYFCASSPPTSNSPLHFGNGTRLTVT.

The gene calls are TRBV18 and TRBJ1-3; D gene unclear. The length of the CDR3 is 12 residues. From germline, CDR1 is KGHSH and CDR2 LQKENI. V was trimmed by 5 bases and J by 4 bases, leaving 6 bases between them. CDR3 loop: CASSSEGNTIYF. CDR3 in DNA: TGTGCCAGCTCATCGGAAGGAAACACCATATATTTT.

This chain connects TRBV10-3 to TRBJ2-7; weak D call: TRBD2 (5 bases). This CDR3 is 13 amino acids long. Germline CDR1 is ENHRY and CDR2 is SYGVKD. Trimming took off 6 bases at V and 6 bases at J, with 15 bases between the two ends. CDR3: CAISYSRDVEQYF. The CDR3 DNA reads TGTGCCATCAGCTATTCACGGGATGTCGAGCAGTACTTC.

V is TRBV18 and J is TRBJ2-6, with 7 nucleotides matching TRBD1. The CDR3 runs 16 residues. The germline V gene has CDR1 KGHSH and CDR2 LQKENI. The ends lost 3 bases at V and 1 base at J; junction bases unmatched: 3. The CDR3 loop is CASSPTQGSGANVLTF. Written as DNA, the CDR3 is TGTGCCAGCTCACCCACACAGGGGTCTGGGGCCAACGTCCTGACTTTC.

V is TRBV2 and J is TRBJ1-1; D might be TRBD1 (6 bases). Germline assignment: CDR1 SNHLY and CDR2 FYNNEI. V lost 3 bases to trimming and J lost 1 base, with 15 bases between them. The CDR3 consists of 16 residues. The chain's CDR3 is CASSDRGYNRNTEAFF. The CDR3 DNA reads TGTGCCAGCAGTGACAGGGGATATAATCGGAACACTGAAGCTTTCTTT.

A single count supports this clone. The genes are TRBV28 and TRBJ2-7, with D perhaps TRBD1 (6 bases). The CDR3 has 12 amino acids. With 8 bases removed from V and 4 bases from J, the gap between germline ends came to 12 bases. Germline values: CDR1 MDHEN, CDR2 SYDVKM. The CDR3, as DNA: TGTGCCAGCGGGGGCGGTGCATACGAGCAGTACTTC. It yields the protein CASGGGAYEQYF.

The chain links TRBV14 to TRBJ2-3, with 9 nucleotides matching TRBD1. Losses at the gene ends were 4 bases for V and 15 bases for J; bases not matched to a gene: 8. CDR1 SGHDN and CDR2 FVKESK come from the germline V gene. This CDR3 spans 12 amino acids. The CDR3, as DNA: TGTGCCAGCAGCCCCGGGACAGGGCCTTTATATTTT. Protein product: CASSPGTGPLYF. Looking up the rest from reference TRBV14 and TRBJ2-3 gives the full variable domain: EAGVTQFPSHSVIEKGQTVTLRCDPISGHDNLYWYRRVMGKEIKFLLHFVKESKQDESGMPNNRFLAERTGGTYSTLKVQPAELEDSGVYFCASSPGTGPLYFGPGTRLTVL.

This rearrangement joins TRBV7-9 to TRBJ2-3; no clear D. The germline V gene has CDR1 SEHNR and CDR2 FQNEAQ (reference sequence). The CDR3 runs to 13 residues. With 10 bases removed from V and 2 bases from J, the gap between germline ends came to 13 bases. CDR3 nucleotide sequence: TGTGCCACGAACAAGCCCCCCACAGATACGCAGTATTTT. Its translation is CATNKPPTDTQYF. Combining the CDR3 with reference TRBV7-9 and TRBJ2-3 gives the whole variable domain DTGVSQNPRHKITKRGQNVTFRCDPISEHNRLYWYRQTLGQGPEFLTYFQNEAQLEKSRLLSDRFSAERPKGSFSTLEIQRTEQGDSAMYLCATNKPPTDTQYFGPGTRLTVL.

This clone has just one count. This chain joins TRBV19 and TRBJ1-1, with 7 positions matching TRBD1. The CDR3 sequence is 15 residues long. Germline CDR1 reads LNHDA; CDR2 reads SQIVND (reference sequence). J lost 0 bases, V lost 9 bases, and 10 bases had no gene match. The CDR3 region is CASADPRGVNTEAFF. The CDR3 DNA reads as TGTGCCAGCGCCGACCCCAGGGGGGTGAACACTGAAGCTTTCTTT.

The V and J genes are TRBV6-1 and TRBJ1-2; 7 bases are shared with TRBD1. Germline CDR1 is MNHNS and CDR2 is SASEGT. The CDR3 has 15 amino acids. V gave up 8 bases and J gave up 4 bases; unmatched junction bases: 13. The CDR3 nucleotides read TGTGCCAGCGGACGGGACAGATCCCGTGGCTATGGCTACACCTTC. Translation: CASGRDRSRGYGYTF.

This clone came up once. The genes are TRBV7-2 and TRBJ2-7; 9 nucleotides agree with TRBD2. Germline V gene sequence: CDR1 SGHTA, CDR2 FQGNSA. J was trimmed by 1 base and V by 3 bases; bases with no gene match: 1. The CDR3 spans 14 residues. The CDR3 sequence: CASSLAGGSYEQYF. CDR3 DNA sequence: TGTGCCAGCAGCTTGGCGGGAGGGTCCTACGAGCAGTACTTC.